Listed below are T cell receptor beta chains from one sample, sequenced in a study of T cells after yellow fever vaccination. Each CDR3 protein is one row after TCRdb ran MiXCR on the 5' RACE reads. The repertoire holds about 350,000 distinct CDR3 sequences, with 9.5% to 13% as singletons. This specimen consisted of PBMCs, obtained on the day of the first yellow fever vaccination. The receptor set was obtained from a young man who received the YFV17D yellow fever vaccine. Each CDR3 is given with its conserved first and last residue. Fields, in order: V gene, clone size, D gene, J gene, CDR3 protein, CDR3 DNA. A D gene is named only where the DNA matches it firmly. Clone size is not always given. Where it is, it says once, few, many or a class for expanded clones.

TRBV7-2	.	.	TRBJ1-5	CASSPPGGAGNQPQHF	TGTGCCAGCAGCCCCCCGGGGGGGGCGGGGAATCAGCCCCAGCATTTT
TRBV28	.	TRBD2	TRBJ2-3	CACSGAPSTDTQYF	TGTGCCTGTAGCGGGGCGCCTAGCACAGATACGCAGTATTTT
TRBV7-3	few	.	TRBJ2-1	CASSPSGDYNEQFF	TGTGCCAGCAGTCCGAGCGGTGACTACAATGAGCAGTTCTTC
TRBV5-8	.	.	TRBJ1-5	CASSLKAGLNQPQHF	TGTGCCAGCAGCTTGAAGGCAGGACTCAATCAGCCCCAGCATTTT
TRBV10-3	many	TRBD2	TRBJ2-1	CAMSSGIYNEQFF	TGTGCCATGTCTAGCGGGATTTACAATGAGCAGTTCTTC
TRBV5-1	many	TRBD2	TRBJ2-5	CASSSLAGARETQYF	TGCGCCAGCAGCTCACTAGCGGGGGCCCGAGAGACCCAGTACTTC
TRBV20-1	few	TRBD2	TRBJ2-1	CSATIAGGLFDEQFF	TGCAGTGCTACCATAGCGGGGGGGCTTTTCGATGAGCAGTTCTTC
TRBV28	.	.	TRBJ2-4	CASSKGSAKNIQYF	TGTGCCAGCAGTAAGGGGTCGGCCAAAAACATTCAGTACTTC
TRBV20-1	few	.	TRBJ2-5	CSARDRTTQETQYF	TGCAGTGCACGGGATCGAACGACTCAAGAGACCCAGTACTTC
TRBV5-1	.	.	TRBJ1-1	CASSLTQGMTEAFF	TGCGCCAGCAGCTTGACACAGGGAATGACTGAAGCTTTCTTT
TRBV6-1	.	TRBD1	TRBJ1-4	CASSRLTGFGKLFF	TGTGCCAGCAGTCGACTGACAGGGTTTGGGAAACTGTTTTTT
TRBV6-2/TRBV6-3	.	.	TRBJ1-1	CASSFMRITEAFF	TGTGCCAGCAGTTTTATGAGGATCACTGAAGCTTTCTTT
TRBV6-1	many	.	TRBJ2-3	CASSLGRGWGTDTQYF	TGTGCCAGCTCCCTCGGCAGGGGATGGGGCACAGATACGCAGTATTTT
TRBV12-3/TRBV12-4	.	.	TRBJ2-3	CASAASITDTQYF	TGTGCCAGCGCGGCGTCAATCACAGATACGCAGTATTTT
TRBV24-1	few	.	TRBJ1-1	CATSEAGEVAEAFF	TGTGCCACCAGTGAGGCCGGGGAGGTGGCTGAAGCTTTCTTT
TRBV7-9	few	.	TRBJ2-4	CASSRTTGALAKNIQYF	TGTGCCAGCAGCCGAACAACAGGAGCTCTAGCCAAAAACATTCAGTACTTC
TRBV4-2	.	TRBD2	TRBJ2-5	CASSLFLGGYQETQYF	TGTGCCAGCAGCCTCTTTCTCGGGGGGTACCAAGAGACCCAGTACTTC
TRBV10-3	few	.	TRBJ1-6	CAISGSAFSYNSPLHF	TGTGCCATCAGTGGTAGCGCCTTCTCCTATAATTCACCCCTCCACTTT
TRBV29-1	few	.	TRBJ2-5	CSVEGAGGETQYF	TGCAGCGTTGAAGGTGCCGGGGGAGAGACCCAGTACTTC
TRBV20-1	few	.	TRBJ1-3	CSGLDGRSGNTIYF	TGCAGTGGTCTGGACGGTCGCTCTGGAAACACCATATATTTT
TRBV3-1	.	.	TRBJ2-2	CASCHARGLGSHTGELFF	TGTGCCTCCTGCCACGCCAGGGGACTTGGTTCGCACACCGGGGAGCTGTTTTTT
TRBV6-4	.	.	TRBJ2-1	CASSPVGGEYNEQFF	TGTGCCAGCAGTCCAGTTGGGGGAGAATACAATGAGCAGTTCTTC
TRBV6-1	few	.	TRBJ1-5	CASRNILGGWNQPQHF	TGTGCCAGCAGAAACATCCTCGGGGGCTGGAATCAGCCCCAGCATTTT
TRBV19	few	TRBD1	TRBJ2-7	CASSPGQGASSYEQYF	TGTGCCAGTAGTCCGGGACAGGGGGCCTCGTCCTACGAGCAGTACTTC
TRBV7-2	.	TRBD1	TRBJ1-1	CASSSRTGGETEAFF	TGTGCCAGCAGCTCCCGGACAGGGGGGGAGACTGAAGCTTTCTTT
TRBV20-1	.	TRBD1	TRBJ1-1	CSANRGSRNTEAFF	TGCAGTGCAAACAGGGGATCGAGGAACACTGAAGCTTTCTTT
TRBV7-3	.	TRBD2	TRBJ2-1	CASSLSRGSGGLGEQFF	TGTGCCAGCAGCTTAAGTCGGGGAAGCGGGGGGCTCGGTGAGCAGTTCTTC